Presented here are 2 T cell receptor beta chains from one specimen sequenced in a study of early T cells in non-severe SARS-CoV-2 infection. TCRdb re-analysed the 5' RACE reads in MiXCR, keeping a single row per CDR3 protein. Found here are approximately 88,000 distinct CDR3 sequences, roughly 13% of them singletons; the top ten hold approximately 1.3%. Sequenced sample: whole blood. These receptors came from an adult who was a healthcare worker with PCR-confirmed SARS-CoV-2 infection or an uninfected control (not recorded which).

This clonotype was seen a few times. CDR3 DNA sequence: TGTGCCAGCAGCCAAGGGGAGGGGGCCCCCTCCTACGAGCAGTACTTC. This encodes CASSQGEGAPSYEQYF. This sequence joins TRBV3-1 and TRBJ2-7; perhaps D is TRBD1 or TRBD2 (7 bases each). The CDR3 contains 16 residues. The germline gives CDR1 LGHDT, CDR2 YNNKEL (reference sequence). V gave up 1 base and J gave up 0 bases, with 13 bases separating them.

Ten or more counts support this clonotype. CDR3 nucleotides: TGTGCCGGCCGAGATGATGGGACAGGGGATCCCTACGAGCAGTACTTC. This gives the protein CAGRDDGTGDPYEQYF. The rearrangement joins TRBV30 to TRBJ2-7; TRBD1 agrees at 10 bases. Losses at the gene ends were 8 bases for V and 2 bases for J; bases not matched to a gene: 15. Germline assignment: CDR1 GTSNPN and CDR2 SVGIG (reference sequence). This CDR3 is built from 16 residues. The variable domain in full, completed from reference TRBV30 and TRBJ2-7, reads SQTIHQWPATLVQPVGSPLSLECTVEGTSNPNLYWYRQAAGRGLQLLFYSVGIGQISSEVPQNLSASRPQDRQFILSSKKLLLSDSGFYLCAGRDDGTGDPYEQYFGPGTRLTVT.